One and the same sample provided the 14 T cell receptor beta chains below, sequenced in a study of CD8+ T cells in alopecia areata. Extracted RNA was reverse transcribed, and the resulting cDNA served as sequencing template. TCRdb's copy holds only in-frame clones and misses some; the assay was immunoSEQ multiplex PCR. The profile shows about 110,000 clones, 45% to 60% of them singletons. Source material: NKG2D-low CD8+ T cells sorted from blood. These receptors all come from a human donor with alopecia areata.

The CDR3 loop reads CASSFGMAYGYTF. The DNA of the CDR3 is TGTGCCAGCAGTTTTGGAATGGCCTATGGCTACACCTTC. The rearrangement links TRBV27 to TRBJ1-2; D is unclear. V lost 3 bases and J lost 4, with 9 bases in between. Germline loops: CDR1 MNHEY, CDR2 SMNVEV (reference sequence). The CDR3 is 13 residues long.

The chain has TRBV4-2 and TRBJ2-7, with TRBD2 as a possible D gene (6 bases). Trimming left V 0 bases short and J 0 bases short, with 9 bases between. The CDR3 has 15 residues. Germline-derived CDR1 and CDR2 are LGHNA and YNFKEQ. The CDR3 nucleotides are TGTGCCAGCAGCCAAGAGGCGGGGAGCTCCTACGAGCAGTACTTC. Translated: CASSQEAGSSYEQYF.

This chain connects TRBV19 to TRBJ1-1; weak D call: TRBD1 (6 bases). The germline V and J ends were trimmed by 8 bases and 6 bases, with 13 bases remaining between them. The CDR3 extends over 12 amino acids. Germline V CDR1 and CDR2: LNHDA, SQIVND (reference sequence). The CDR3 nucleotides are TGTGCCAGTCTATCGGGGGCTTCTGAAGCTTTCTTT. It encodes CASLSGASEAFF.

The chain uses TRBV19 and TRBJ2-3; D unresolved. This CDR3 region has 17 residues. In germline, CDR1 is LNHDA, CDR2 SQIVND (reference sequence). V lost 2 bases, J lost 0 bases, and 15 bases lay in between. This CDR3 reads CASSILLLDSSTDTQYF. CDR3 DNA sequence: TGTGCCAGTAGTATACTCCTCCTAGATTCTAGCACAGATACGCAGTATTTT.

This clone was seen a few times. V usage is TRBV28 and J usage is TRBJ2-1; possible D gene TRBD2, 6 bases. Trimming stripped 6 bases from V and 4 bases from J, with 10 bases between. CDR1 MDHEN and CDR2 SYDVKM come from the germline V gene. The CDR3 is made up of 13 amino acids. DNA of the CDR3: TGTGCCAGCAGAGGGACTCGTTACAATGAGCAGTTCTTC. Translated: CASRGTRYNEQFF. Full variable domain (missing parts from reference TRBV28 and TRBJ2-1): DVKVTQSSRYLVKRTGEKVFLECVQDMDHENMFWYRQDPGLGLRLIYFSYDVKMKEKGDIPEGYSVSREKKERFSLILESASTNQTSMYLCASRGTRYNEQFFGPGTRLTVL.

This clone was observed once. The CDR3 DNA reads TGTGCCAGCACACTGGGAGGGGGCATAGACATTCAGTACTTC. It specifies CASTLGGGIDIQYF. The rearrangement uses TRBV28 and TRBJ2-4; D possibly uses TRBD1 or TRBD2 (7 bases each). There are 14 residues in the CDR3. Germline CDR1 reads MDHEN; CDR2 reads SYDVKM. Deletions cut 7 bases from V and 8 bases from J, with 18 bases between.

The chain joins TRBV27 to TRBJ2-1; TRBD2 agrees at 8 bases. Germline CDR1 and CDR2: MNHEY and SMNVEV (reference sequence). This CDR3 region has 16 residues. The J segment lost 0 bases and the V segment lost 6 bases, leaving 7 bases of the junction unmatched. The CDR3 nucleotides read TGTGCCAGCAGGACGGCGGGAGGTATCTCCTACAATGAGCAGTTCTTC. Its translation is CASRTAGGISYNEQFF.

The V and J genes are TRBV25-1 and TRBJ1-1; no firm D call. Looked up from germline, CDR1 is MGHDK and CDR2 is SYGVNS. The ends were cut back, 4 bases at V and 8 bases at J, with 11 bases in the middle. CDR3 length equals 12 residues. The CDR3: CASSVSLREAFF. CDR3 bases: TGTGCCAGCAGTGTCAGCCTGCGAGAAGCTTTCTTT.

The V call is TRBV7-9, the J call TRBJ2-7; D possibly corresponds to TRBD1 (5 bases). The germline V gene encodes CDR1 SEHNR and CDR2 FQNEAQ (reference sequence). The V gene lost 5 bases and the J gene lost 1 base, with 9 bases spanning the gap. CDR3 length: 13 amino acids. CDR3 protein: CASSTGPSYEQYF. The CDR3 DNA reads TGTGCCAGCAGCACAGGTCCTTCCTACGAGCAGTACTTC.

This clone was observed once. J is TRBJ2-1 and V is TRBV2; tentatively, D is TRBD2 (6 bases). There are 11 residues in the CDR3. V lost 8 bases, J lost 16 bases, and 18 bases lay in between. Germline assignment: CDR1 SNHLY and CDR2 FYNNEI. The CDR3 loop reads CASLGSAGPFF. CDR3 sequence (DNA): TGTGCCAGCCTGGGATCGGCGGGGCCATTCTTC.

This chain's CDR3 is CASSLVASEMYEQYF. In nucleotides, the CDR3 is TGTGCCAGCAGCTTGGTAGCGTCCGAGATGTACGAGCAGTACTTC. The chain is built from TRBV7-3 and TRBJ2-7, with D perhaps matching TRBD2 (5 bases). Germline V gives CDR1 SGHTA, CDR2 FQGTGA. CDR3 length equals 15 residues. With 3 bases removed from V and 4 bases from J, the gap between germline ends came to 16 bases. The whole variable domain, filled in from reference TRBV7-3 and TRBJ2-7, reads GAGVSQTPSNKVTEKGKYVELRCDPISGHTALYWYRQSLGQGPEFLIYFQGTGAADDSGLPNDRFFAVRPEGSVSTLKIQRTERGDSAVYLCASSLVASEMYEQYFGPGTRLTVT.

This clone was detected a few times. The rearrangement joins TRBV9 to TRBJ2-1; tentatively, D is TRBD1 (5 bases). Looked up from germline, CDR1 is SGDLS and CDR2 is YYNGEE. V shed 4 bases and J shed 8 bases, with 13 bases lying between them. The CDR3 consists of 13 residues. CDR3 region: CASSPPRVDEQFF. Here the CDR3 DNA reads TGTGCCAGCAGCCCCCCCAGGGTAGATGAGCAGTTCTTC.

This sequence joins TRBV25-1 and TRBJ1-1, with unresolved D. The CDR3 totals 13 residues. The germline V and J ends were trimmed by 6 bases and 0 bases, with 8 bases remaining between them. Germline V lookup: CDR1 MGHDK, CDR2 SYGVNS. The CDR3 nucleotides read TGTGCCAGCAGCACTGACCTGAACACTGAAGCTTTCTTT. Amino acid sequence: CASSTDLNTEAFF.

The chain recombines TRBV28 with TRBJ1-1, with 7 bases fitting TRBD1. Germline V CDR1 and CDR2: MDHEN, SYDVKM. The CDR3 totals 15 residues. Trimming removed 3 bases from V and 7 bases from J; junction bases left unmatched: 11. The CDR3 DNA follows: TGTGCCAGCAGTTTCCAAACGAAGGGGGCCCTTGAAGCTTTCTTT. Translation gives CASSFQTKGALEAFF. Filled out from reference TRBV28 and TRBJ1-1, the complete variable domain reads DVKVTQSSRYLVKRTGEKVFLECVQDMDHENMFWYRQDPGLGLRLIYFSYDVKMKEKGDIPEGYSVSREKKERFSLILESASTNQTSMYLCASSFQTKGALEAFFGQGTRLTVV.